Listed here are 24 T cell receptor beta chains from one sample, sequenced in a study of cytomegalovirus exposure and HLA in healthy donors. Amplification used 60 Vbeta primers and 13 Jbeta primers. Assay used: immunoSEQ multiplex PCR; TCRdb lists only in-frame clones, some missing. The sample lists some 190,000 clones; 85% were seen once. The source material was PBMCs. The receptors derive from a boy aged 2 to 10 in good health and CMV-seronegative.

V usage is TRBV5-6 and J usage is TRBJ1-4; D is ambiguous. The CDR3 consists of 15 residues. Germline V CDR1 and CDR2: SGHDT, YYEEEE. The ends were cut back, 3 bases at V and 2 bases at J, with 11 bases in the middle. CDR3 sequence reads: CASSSARTTNEKLFF. DNA of the CDR3: TGTGCCAGCAGCTCCGCGAGAACTACTAATGAAAAACTGTTTTTT. The full variable domain, with the rest looked up from reference TRBV5-6 and TRBJ1-4, is DAGVTQSPTHLIKTRGQQVTLRCSPKSGHDTVSWYQQALGQGPQFIFQYYEEEERQRGNFPDRFSGHQFPNYSSELNVNALLLGDSALYLCASSSARTTNEKLFFGSGTQLSVL.

This chain connects TRBV27 to TRBJ2-7, with TRBD1 matching 8 bases. The junction had 7 bases not matched to a gene; V was cut back by 5 bases and J by 4 bases. Per the germline V gene, CDR1 is MNHEY and CDR2 is SMNVEV (reference sequence). The CDR3 consists of 14 residues. This CDR3 reads CASSNGQGAYEQYV. DNA for the CDR3: TGTGCCAGCAGTAATGGACAGGGAGCATACGAGCAGTACGTC.

The chain carries TRBV6-4 and TRBJ1-5, with TRBD1 matching over 10 bases. Trimming cost V 6 bases and J 2 bases; bases outside gene matches: 7. CDR1 and CDR2 from the germline V gene are MRHNA and SNTAGT. The CDR3 contains 16 residues. The CDR3 region is CASSETGGIGNQPQHF. CDR3 nucleotide sequence: TGTGCCAGCAGCGAGACAGGGGGCATTGGCAATCAGCCCCAGCATTTT.

The J gene is TRBJ1-4, the V gene TRBV30, with D possibly being TRBD1 (5 bases). Germline assignment: CDR1 GTSNPN and CDR2 SVGIG (reference sequence). This CDR3 is built from 11 residues. Trimming took off 5 bases at V and 5 bases at J, with 6 bases between the two ends. The CDR3 loop is CAWGGNEKLFF. CDR3 coding DNA: TGTGCCTGGGGGGGGAATGAAAAACTGTTTTTT.

This chain connects TRBV27 to TRBJ2-7, with TRBD1 matching 9 bases. The CDR3 consists of 16 residues. CDR1 is MNHEY and CDR2 is SMNVEV in the germline V gene (reference sequence). The J segment lost 2 bases and the V segment lost 6 bases, leaving 11 bases of the junction unmatched. The chain's CDR3 is CASRLKPGQGPYEQYF. CDR3 in DNA: TGTGCCAGCAGACTAAAACCGGGACAGGGACCCTACGAGCAGTACTTC.

This clone was picked up a small number of times. The chain couples TRBV5-1 to TRBJ2-5; 9 bases line up with TRBD2. The ends lost 2 bases at V and 5 bases at J; junction bases unmatched: 4. The CDR3 runs to 14 residues. Germline CDR1 is SGHRS and CDR2 is YFSETQ. CDR3: CASSLAGGWETQYF. The CDR3 DNA follows: TGCGCCAGCAGCTTAGCGGGGGGCTGGGAGACCCAGTACTTC.

The V call is TRBV29-1, the J call TRBJ2-2; 9 bases map to TRBD1. Germline CDR1 and CDR2: SQVTM and ANQGSEA. The CDR3 is made up of 15 amino acids. The trim removed 6 bases at V and 2 bases at J, leaving 7 bases unmatched. The DNA of the CDR3 is TGCAGCGTCGGAGGGACAGGGACTAACACCGGGGAGCTGTTTTTT. Protein: CSVGGTGTNTGELFF.

The chain employs TRBV19 and TRBJ2-7, with D perhaps matching TRBD2 (6 bases). The CDR3 length is 15 residues. V was clipped by 0 bases and J by 6 bases, with 15 bases between them. Germline V gene sequence: CDR1 LNHDA, CDR2 SQIVND (reference sequence). The CDR3 coding sequence is TGTGCCAGTAGTATAGATAGCGGAGCCTACCGCGAGCAGTACGTC. Translated: CASSIDSGAYREQYV.

The chain is built from TRBV28 and TRBJ2-5; D gene unclear. CDR1 and CDR2 (germline): MDHEN, SYDVKM. This CDR3 is 13 amino acids long. V lost 6 bases and J 5 bases, leaving 13 bases between the germline ends. CDR3 region: CASSSPVRETQYF. Written as DNA, the CDR3 is TGTGCCAGCAGCTCCCCTGTGCGGGAGACCCAGTACTTC.

This rearrangement joins TRBV11-2 to TRBJ2-5; no clear D. The V and J ends lost 5 bases and 2 bases respectively, with 15 bases between them. Germline values: CDR1 SGHAT, CDR2 FQNNGV. The CDR3 has 15 amino acids. The CDR3 DNA reads TGTGCCAGCAGCACCGTGTTTACACCACAAGAGACCCAGTACTTC. Amino acid sequence: CASSTVFTPQETQYF. Together with reference TRBV11-2 and TRBJ2-5, the CDR3 gives the full variable domain: EAGVAQSPRYKIIEKRQSVAFWCNPISGHATLYWYQQILGQGPKLLIQFQNNGVVDDSQLPKDRFSAERLKGVDSTLKIQPAKLEDSAVYLCASSTVFTPQETQYFGPGTRLLVL.

The chain links TRBV10-2 to TRBJ2-7; D might be TRBD2 (7 bases). Germline CDR1 reads WSHSY; CDR2 reads SAAADI. The CDR3 is 15 residues long. V was trimmed by 8 bases and J by 3 bases, leaving 20 bases between them. CDR3 protein: CASGYSRGAFYEQYF. In nucleotides, the CDR3 is TGCGCCAGCGGTTACAGTCGGGGGGCCTTCTACGAGCAGTACTTC.

The V gene is TRBV4-1, the J gene TRBJ1-4, with TRBD1 identical over 9 bases. The CDR3 covers 16 residues. The V segment lost 3 bases and the J segment 3 bases; nucleotides outside the gene matches: 5. The germline CDR1 and CDR2 sequences are MGHRA and YSYEKL. Here the CDR3 DNA reads TGCGCCAGCAGCCAGCCAAACAGGGGGCCTAATGAAAAACTGTTTTTT. Translation gives CASSQPNRGPNEKLFF.

This clone has more than one count but fewer than ten. The same CDR3 arises from other DNA sequences in this sample as well. V and J are TRBV7-9 and TRBJ1-4; perhaps TRBD1 as D (5 bases). Germline V gene lookup returns CDR1 SEHNR and CDR2 FQNEAQ (reference sequence). The ends were cut back, 6 bases at V and 6 bases at J, with 17 bases in the middle. The CDR3 spans 15 residues. CDR3 DNA: TGTGCCAGCAGTCTGGCAAGGGGCCGGGATGAAAAACTGTTTTTT. Protein: CASSLARGRDEKLFF.

This clone showed up just once. V gene TRBV28 combines with J gene TRBJ2-2, with D possibly being TRBD1 (8 bases). The CDR3 is 18 amino acids. Trimming shortened V by 3 bases and J by 3 bases, and 20 bases separated the two germline ends. Germline loops: CDR1 MDHEN, CDR2 SYDVKM. In DNA form, the CDR3 reads TGTGCCAGCAGTTTTGGGGGGGGGACAGGTTATTACACCGGGGAGCTGTTTTTT. This sequence encodes CASSFGGGTGYYTGELFF.

V usage is TRBV6-1 and J usage is TRBJ2-6; D is ambiguous. Trimming removed 6 bases from V and 0 bases from J, with 9 bases in between. The CDR3 has 15 residues. Looked up from germline, CDR1 is MNHNS and CDR2 is SASEGT. CDR3 nucleotide sequence: TGTGCCAGCAGCGTTTTTCTCTCTGGGGCCAACGTCCTGACTTTC. Encoded protein: CASSVFLSGANVLTF.

The chain has TRBV20-1 and TRBJ2-2; the D gene is possibly TRBD1 (5 bases). The V gene's germline CDR1 is DFQATT and CDR2 SNEGSKA (reference sequence). The length of the CDR3 is 11 residues. Trimming pared 2 bases from V and 7 bases from J, leaving 5 bases between. The CDR3: CSARRGGELFF. CDR3 coding DNA: TGCAGTGCTAGAAGGGGCGGGGAGCTGTTTTTT.

This clone was detected once. The V and J genes are TRBV5-4 and TRBJ2-7, with D tentatively TRBD1 (5 bases). The V and J ends lost 5 bases and 0 bases respectively, with 15 bases between them. CDR1 and CDR2 (germline): SGHNT, YYREEE (reference sequence). The CDR3 is made up of 15 amino acids. The CDR3 here is CASRKGQGDSYEQYF. The CDR3 coding sequence is TGTGCCAGCAGAAAGGGCCAAGGGGACTCCTACGAGCAGTACTTC.

The gene calls are TRBV7-2 and TRBJ1-3, with TRBD1 as a possible D gene (6 bases). The CDR3 runs to 14 residues. V was clipped by 5 bases and J by 7 bases, with 15 bases between them. Germline CDR1 reads SGHTA; CDR2 reads FQGNSA. The CDR3 nucleotides are TGTGCCAGCAGCCCACGGACAGATTGGAACACCATATATTTT. Protein: CASSPRTDWNTIYF.

This clone was detected only once. This rearrangement joins TRBV6-6 to TRBJ1-1, with 8 nucleotides matching TRBD1. This CDR3 region has 14 residues. Trimming removed 6 bases from V and 1 base from J; junction bases left unmatched: 4. CDR1 is MNHNY, CDR2 SVGAGI, per germline (reference sequence). CDR3 loop: CASRWTGKNTEAFF. CDR3 DNA: TGTGCCAGCAGGTGGACAGGGAAGAACACTGAAGCTTTCTTT.

In this sample, this clone turned up a few times. V is TRBV21-1 and J is TRBJ2-3; the table calls TRBD2, which could not be checked here. TRBV21-1 is a known pseudogene. The CDR3 totals 19 residues. The CDR3 sequence is CASSRVETSGPSSTDTQYF. For the CDR3, the DNA is TGTGCCAGCAGCAGAGTCGAGACTAGCGGGCCTTCTAGCACAGATACGCAGTATTTT.

The chain links TRBV7-2 to TRBJ2-1, with TRBD2 matching over 16 bases. J was trimmed by 6 bases and V by 9 bases; bases with no gene match: 14. This CDR3 contains 18 residues. The germline gives CDR1 SGHTA, CDR2 FQGNSA. The CDR3 region is CASLVGTSGGAYLNEQFF. As DNA, the CDR3 is TGTGCCAGTCTCGTCGGGACTAGCGGGGGGGCATATCTCAATGAGCAGTTCTTC.

This clone was observed a few times. This chain joins TRBV4-1 and TRBJ2-5; D remains ambiguous. Germline V gene sequence: CDR1 MGHRA, CDR2 YSYEKL. This CDR3 spans 13 amino acids. V was cut by 1 base and J by 5 bases, with 8 bases left in between. The CDR3 bases are TGCGCCAGCAGCCAAGTCTTGCGCGAGACCCAGTACTTC. It translates to CASSQVLRETQYF.

The chain combines TRBV5-1 with TRBJ2-1; 8 bases agree with TRBD2. CDR3 length: 15 residues. Germline assignment: CDR1 SGHRS and CDR2 YFSETQ. The trim removed 1 base at V and 7 bases at J, leaving 7 bases unmatched. The DNA of the CDR3 is TGCGCCAGCAGCTTGTCAGCGGGGGTTCGGAATGAGCAGTTCTTC. It is translated as CASSLSAGVRNEQFF.

The V gene is TRBV4-1, the J gene TRBJ1-3; D remains ambiguous. Germline CDR1 MGHRA, CDR2 YSYEKL. The V end was cut by 3 bases, the J end by 0 bases, with 6 bases between. The CDR3 is 14 residues long. The CDR3 bases are TGCGCCAGCAGCCACCCTACCTCTGGAAACACCATATATTTT. Its translation is CASSHPTSGNTIYF.